This TCR beta chain was recovered during a study of CD4+ T cells in melanoma. Overall study findings and caveats: A reported correlation linked neoantigen-specific CD4+ T cells to CD8+, macrophage and B cell function. Reportedly, melanoma neoantigen-specific CD4+ T cells showed varied differentiation states.

Trimming removed 10 bases from V and 6 bases from J, with 12 bases in between. The CDR3 contains 11 residues. Germline V gene sequence: CDR1 SGHNT, CDR2 YENEEA. Details on this clone: Its antigen is as yet unknown.

Clones were sequenced by immunoSEQ multiplex PCR, and TCRdb holds only the in-frame ones, with some missing. The sample lists over 130,000 clones, over 90% seen once, with 1.5% to 1.7% in the top ten. The TCR comes from a human donor with melanoma. The genes are TRBV11-3 and TRBJ1-2; D is undetermined. This CDR3 reads CATRHDDGYTF. CDR3 coding DNA: TGTGCCACCCGACACGACGATGGCTACACCTTC.